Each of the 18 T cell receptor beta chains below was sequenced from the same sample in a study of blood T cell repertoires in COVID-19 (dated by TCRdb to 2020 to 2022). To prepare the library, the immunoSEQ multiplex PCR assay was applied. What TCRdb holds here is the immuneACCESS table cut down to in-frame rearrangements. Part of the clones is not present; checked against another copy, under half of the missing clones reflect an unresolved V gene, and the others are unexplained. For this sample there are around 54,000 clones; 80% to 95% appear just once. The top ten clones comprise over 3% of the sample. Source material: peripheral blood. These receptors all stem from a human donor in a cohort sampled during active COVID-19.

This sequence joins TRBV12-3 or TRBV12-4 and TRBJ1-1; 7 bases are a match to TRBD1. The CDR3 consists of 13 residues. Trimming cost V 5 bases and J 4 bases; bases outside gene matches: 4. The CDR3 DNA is TGTGCCAGCAGTAACAGGGGCGGCACTGAAGCTTTCTTT. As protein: CASSNRGGTEAFF.

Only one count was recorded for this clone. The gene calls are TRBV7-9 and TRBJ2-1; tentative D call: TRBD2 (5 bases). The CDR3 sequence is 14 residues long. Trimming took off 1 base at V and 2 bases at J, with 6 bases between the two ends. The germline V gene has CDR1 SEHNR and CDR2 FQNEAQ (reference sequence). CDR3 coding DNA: TGTGCCAGCAGCTTAGGTAGCGCCTACAATGAGCAGTTCTTC. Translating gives CASSLGSAYNEQFF.

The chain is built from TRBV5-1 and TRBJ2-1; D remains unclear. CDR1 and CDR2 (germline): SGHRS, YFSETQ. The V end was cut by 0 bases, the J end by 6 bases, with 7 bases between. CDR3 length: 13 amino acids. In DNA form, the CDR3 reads TGCGCCAGCAGCTTGGTACAGAGCAATGAGCAGTTCTTC. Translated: CASSLVQSNEQFF.

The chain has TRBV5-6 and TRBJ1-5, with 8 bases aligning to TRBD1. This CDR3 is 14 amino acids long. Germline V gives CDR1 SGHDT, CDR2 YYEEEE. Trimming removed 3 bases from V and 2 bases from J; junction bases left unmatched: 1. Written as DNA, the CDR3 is TGTGCCAGCAGCTCGGGACAGGGCAATCAGCCCCAGCATTTT. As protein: CASSSGQGNQPQHF.

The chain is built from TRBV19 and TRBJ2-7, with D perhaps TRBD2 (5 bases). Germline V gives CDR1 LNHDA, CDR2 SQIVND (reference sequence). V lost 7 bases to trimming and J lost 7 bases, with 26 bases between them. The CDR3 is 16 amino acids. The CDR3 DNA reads TGTGCCAGTACCCTCCGGTTTTCGGGGAGCCTCGGGGAGCAGTACTTC. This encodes CASTLRFSGSLGEQYF. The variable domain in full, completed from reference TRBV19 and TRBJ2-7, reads DGGITQSPKYLFRKEGQNVTLSCEQNLNHDAMYWYRQDPGQGLRLIYYSQIVNDFQKGDIAEGYSVSREKKESFPLTVTSAQKNPTAFYLCASTLRFSGSLGEQYFGPGTRLTVT.

The CDR3 nucleotides are TGTGCCAGCAGCTCTCGGACAGGGGACTCCTATAATTCACCCCTCCACTTT. Translated: CASSSRTGDSYNSPLHF. V usage is TRBV7-8 and J usage is TRBJ1-6, with 9 bases lining up with TRBD1. J was trimmed by 0 bases and V by 4 bases; bases with no gene match: 4. Germline V gives CDR1 SGHVS, CDR2 FQNEAQ. This CDR3 has 17 amino acids.

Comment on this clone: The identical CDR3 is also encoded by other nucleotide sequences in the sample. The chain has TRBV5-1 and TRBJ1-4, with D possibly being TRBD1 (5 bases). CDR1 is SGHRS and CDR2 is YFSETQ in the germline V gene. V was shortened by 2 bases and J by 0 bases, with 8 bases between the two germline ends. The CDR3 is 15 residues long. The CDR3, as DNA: TGCGCCAGCAGCTTAACGGGGGCAACTAATGAAAAACTGTTTTTT. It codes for CASSLTGATNEKLFF.

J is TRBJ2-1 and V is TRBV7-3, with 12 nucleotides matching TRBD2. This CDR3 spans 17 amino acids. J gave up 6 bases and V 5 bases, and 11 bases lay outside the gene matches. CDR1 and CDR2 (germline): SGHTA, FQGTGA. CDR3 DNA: TGTGCCAGCAGCCCCCCGGGGACTAGCGGGCGACGCAATGAGCAGTTCTTC. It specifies CASSPPGTSGRRNEQFF.

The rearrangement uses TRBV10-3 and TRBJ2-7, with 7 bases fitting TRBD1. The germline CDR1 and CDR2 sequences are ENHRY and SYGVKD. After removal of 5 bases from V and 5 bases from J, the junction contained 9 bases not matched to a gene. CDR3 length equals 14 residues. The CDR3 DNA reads TGTGCCATCAGTCTCGACAGGGCTTCCAACGAGCAGTACTTC. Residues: CAISLDRASNEQYF.

CDR3 amino acids: CASSLVRGTNEKLFF. Written as DNA, the CDR3 is TGTGCCAGCAGCTTAGTCCGGGGAACTAATGAAAAACTGTTTTTT. The chain employs TRBV11-2 and TRBJ1-4; no clear D. The CDR3 is made up of 15 amino acids. Deletions cut 1 base from V and 1 base from J, with 7 bases between. Germline CDR1 is SGHAT and CDR2 is FQNNGV.

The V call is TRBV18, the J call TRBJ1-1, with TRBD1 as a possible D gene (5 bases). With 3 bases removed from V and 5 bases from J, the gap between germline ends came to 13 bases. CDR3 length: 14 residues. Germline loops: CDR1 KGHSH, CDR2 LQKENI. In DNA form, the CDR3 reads TGTGCCAGCTCACCTCAAACGGGGGGGACTGAAGCTTTCTTT. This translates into CASSPQTGGTEAFF. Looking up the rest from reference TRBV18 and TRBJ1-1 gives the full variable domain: NAGVMQNPRHLVRRRGQEARLRCSPMKGHSHVYWYRQLPEEGLKFMVYLQKENIIDESGMPKERFSAEFPKEGPSILRIQQVVRGDSAAYFCASSPQTGGTEAFFGQGTRLTVV.

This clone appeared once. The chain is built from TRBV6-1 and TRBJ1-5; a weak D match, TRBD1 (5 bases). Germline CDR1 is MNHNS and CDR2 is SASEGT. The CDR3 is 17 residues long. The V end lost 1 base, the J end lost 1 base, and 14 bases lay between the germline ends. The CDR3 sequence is CASSEVGGRFSNQPQHF. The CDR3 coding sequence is TGTGCCAGCAGTGAAGTCGGGGGACGTTTCAGCAATCAGCCCCAGCATTTT.

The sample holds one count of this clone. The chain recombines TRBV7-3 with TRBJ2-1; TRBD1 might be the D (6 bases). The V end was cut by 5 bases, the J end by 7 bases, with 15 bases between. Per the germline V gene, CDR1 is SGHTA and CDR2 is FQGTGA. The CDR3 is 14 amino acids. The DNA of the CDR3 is TGTGCCAGCAGCCCGACAGGACCGAGGAATGAGCAGTTCTTC. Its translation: CASSPTGPRNEQFF.

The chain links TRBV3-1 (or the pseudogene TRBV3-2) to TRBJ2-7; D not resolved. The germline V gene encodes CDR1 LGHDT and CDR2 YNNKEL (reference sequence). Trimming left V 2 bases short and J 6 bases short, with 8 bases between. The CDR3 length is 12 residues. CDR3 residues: CASSQRQSEQYF. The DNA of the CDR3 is TGTGCCAGCAGCCAAAGACAATCCGAGCAGTACTTC.

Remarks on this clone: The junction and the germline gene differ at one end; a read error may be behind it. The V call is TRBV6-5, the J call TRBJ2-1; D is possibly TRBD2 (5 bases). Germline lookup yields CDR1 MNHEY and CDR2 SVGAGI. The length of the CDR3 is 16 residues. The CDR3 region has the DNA TGTGCCAGCAGTTACTCGGGTATCGAGGGAACCAATCAGCAGTTCTTC. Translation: CASSYSGIEGTNQQFF.

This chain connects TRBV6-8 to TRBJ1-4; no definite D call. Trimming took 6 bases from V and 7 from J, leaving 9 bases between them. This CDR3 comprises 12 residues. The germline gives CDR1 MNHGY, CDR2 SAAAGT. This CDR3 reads CASRTGIEKLFF. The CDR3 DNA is TGTGCCAGCAGGACCGGGATTGAAAAACTGTTTTTT.

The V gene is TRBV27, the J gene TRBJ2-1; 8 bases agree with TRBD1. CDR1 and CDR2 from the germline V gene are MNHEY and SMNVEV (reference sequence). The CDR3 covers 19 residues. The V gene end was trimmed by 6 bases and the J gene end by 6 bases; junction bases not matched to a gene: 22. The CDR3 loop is CASRSPTGEVLRRGNEQFF. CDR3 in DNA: TGTGCCAGCAGATCTCCGACAGGGGAGGTACTACGTCGCGGCAATGAGCAGTTCTTC.

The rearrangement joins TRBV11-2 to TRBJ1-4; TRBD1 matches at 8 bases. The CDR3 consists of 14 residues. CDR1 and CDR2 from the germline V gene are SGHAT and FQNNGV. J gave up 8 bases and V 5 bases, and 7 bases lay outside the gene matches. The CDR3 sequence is CASSTGQGFEKLFF. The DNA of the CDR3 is TGTGCCAGCAGCACCGGACAGGGTTTCGAAAAACTGTTTTTT.